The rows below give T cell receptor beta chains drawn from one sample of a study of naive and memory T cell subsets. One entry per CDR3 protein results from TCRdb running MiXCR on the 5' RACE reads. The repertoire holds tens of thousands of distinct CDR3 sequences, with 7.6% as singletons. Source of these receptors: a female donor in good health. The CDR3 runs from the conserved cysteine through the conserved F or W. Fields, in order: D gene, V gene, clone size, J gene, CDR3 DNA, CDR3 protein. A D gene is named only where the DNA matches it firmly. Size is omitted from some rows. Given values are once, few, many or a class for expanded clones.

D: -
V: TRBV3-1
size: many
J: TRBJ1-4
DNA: TGTGCCAGCAGCCCCATGGGACAAAGTAATGAAAAACTGTTTTTT
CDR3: CASSPMGQSNEKLFF

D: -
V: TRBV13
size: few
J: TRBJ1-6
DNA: TGTGCCAGCAGCTTACCCCAGGGTGGGGGATCACCCCTCCACTTT
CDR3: CASSLPQGGGSPLHF

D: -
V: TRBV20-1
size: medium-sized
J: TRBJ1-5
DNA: TGCAGTGCTGGGGATCAGGGAGTAATTCAGCCCCAGCATTTT
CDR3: CSAGDQGVIQPQHF

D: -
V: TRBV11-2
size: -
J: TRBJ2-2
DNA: TGTGCCAGCAGCTCCTGGACAACCGGGGAGCTGTTTTTT
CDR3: CASSSWTTGELFF

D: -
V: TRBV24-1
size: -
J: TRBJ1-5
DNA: TGTGCCACCAGTGATTTGCGGCGGACACCCAATCAGCCCCAGCATTTT
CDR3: CATSDLRRTPNQPQHF

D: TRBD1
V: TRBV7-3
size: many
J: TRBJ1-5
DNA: TGTGCCAGCAGCATCACAGGGGGCCACAATCAGCCCCAGCATTTT
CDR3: CASSITGGHNQPQHF

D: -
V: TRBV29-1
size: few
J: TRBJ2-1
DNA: TGCAGCGTTCGCTTTTCCTACAATGAGCAGTTCTTC
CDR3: CSVRFSYNEQFF

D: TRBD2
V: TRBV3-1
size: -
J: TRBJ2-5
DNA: TGTGCCAGCAGCCATGGGAGGGGCTGGACCCAGTACTTC
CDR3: CASSHGRGWTQYF

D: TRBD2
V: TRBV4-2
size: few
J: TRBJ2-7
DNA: TGTGCCAGCAGCCAACCCGGACTAGCGGGGGACAAATACGAGCAGTACTTC
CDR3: CASSQPGLAGDKYEQYF

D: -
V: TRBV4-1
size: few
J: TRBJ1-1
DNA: TGCGCCAGCAGCCAAGCGGGGCACTCGAACACTGAAGCTTTCTTT
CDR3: CASSQAGHSNTEAFF

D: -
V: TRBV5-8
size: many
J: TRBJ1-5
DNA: TGTGCCAGCAGCTTGTACGGACAGACAAATCAGCCCCAGCATTTT
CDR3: CASSLYGQTNQPQHF

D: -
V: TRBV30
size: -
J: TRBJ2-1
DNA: TGTGCCTGGAGTGTATACAATGAGCAGTTCTTC
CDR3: CAWSVYNEQFF

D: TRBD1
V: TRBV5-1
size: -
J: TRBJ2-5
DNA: TGCGCCAGCACTAAATCCGGGACAGGCAGCCAAGAGACCCAGTACTTC
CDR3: CASTKSGTGSQETQYF

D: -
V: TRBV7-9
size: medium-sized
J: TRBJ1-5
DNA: TGTGCCAGCGGGGTGGAGGGCAATCAGCCCCAGCATTTT
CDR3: CASGVEGNQPQHF

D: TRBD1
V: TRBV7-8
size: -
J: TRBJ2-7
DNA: TGTGCCAGCAGCCCCCGGGGGACAGGTACCTACGAGCAGTACTTC
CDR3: CASSPRGTGTYEQYF

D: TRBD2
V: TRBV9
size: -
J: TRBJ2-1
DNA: TGTGCCAGCAGCCCTTATGGGGGGGGCTCCTACAATGAGCAGTTCTTC
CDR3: CASSPYGGGSYNEQFF

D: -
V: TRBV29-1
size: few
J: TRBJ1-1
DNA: TGCAGCGGGACCCTAGGGAGAACTGAAGCTTTCTTT
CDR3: CSGTLGRTEAFF

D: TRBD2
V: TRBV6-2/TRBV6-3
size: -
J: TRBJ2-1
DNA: TGTGCCAGCAGTTACTCTAAGGGAGGCGGGTTAGCGGGGGGAAATGAGCAGTTCTTC
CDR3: CASSYSKGGGLAGGNEQFF

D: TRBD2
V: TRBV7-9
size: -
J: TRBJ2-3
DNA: TGTGCCAGCAGCTTTAGCGGGGTGGCAGATACGCAGTATTTT
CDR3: CASSFSGVADTQYF

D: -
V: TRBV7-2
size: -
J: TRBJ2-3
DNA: TGTGCCAGCAGCTTACCGGGACACCCCACAGATACGCAGTATTTT
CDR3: CASSLPGHPTDTQYF

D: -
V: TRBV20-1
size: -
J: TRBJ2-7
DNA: TGCAGTGCTAGAGTACCCCCCTACGAGCAGTACTTC
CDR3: CSARVPPYEQYF

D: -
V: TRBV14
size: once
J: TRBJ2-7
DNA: TGTGCCAGCAGCCAAAGGGACAACTACGAGCAGTACTTC
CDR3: CASSQRDNYEQYF

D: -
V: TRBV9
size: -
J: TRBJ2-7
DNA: TGTGCCAGCGGAAGAGCCTACGAGCAGTACTTC
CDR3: CASGRAYEQYF

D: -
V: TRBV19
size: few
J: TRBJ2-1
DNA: TGTGCCAGTAGTAGAATTAGCGGCCACTCCTACAATGAGCAGTTCTTC
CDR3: CASSRISGHSYNEQFF

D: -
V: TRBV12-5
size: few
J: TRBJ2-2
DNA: TGTGCTAGTGGTTTGCCTCGGACTGAACGGGGCCCCGGGGAGCTGTTTTTT
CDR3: CASGLPRTERGPGELFF

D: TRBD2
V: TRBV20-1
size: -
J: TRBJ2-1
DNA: TGCAGTGCTTCCTTTAGCGGGGGGGCAAACTGGAATGAGCAGTTCTTC
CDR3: CSASFSGGANWNEQFF

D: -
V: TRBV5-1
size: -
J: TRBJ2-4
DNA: TGCGCCAGCAGCTTGGGACAGGCCTTAAGCATTCAGTACTTC
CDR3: CASSLGQALSIQYF

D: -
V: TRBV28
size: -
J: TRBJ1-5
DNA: TGTGCCAGCAGTTTCGGGGGTTGGGGCAATCAGCCCCAGCATTTT
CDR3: CASSFGGWGNQPQHF

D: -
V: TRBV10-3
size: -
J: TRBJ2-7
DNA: TGTGCCATCAGCGGAACTTCGGACGAGCAGTACTTC
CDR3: CAISGTSDEQYF

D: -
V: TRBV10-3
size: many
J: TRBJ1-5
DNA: TGTGCCATCGGGGCGGAGACAGGCCGATATAGCAATCAGCCCCAGCATTTT
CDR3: CAIGAETGRYSNQPQHF

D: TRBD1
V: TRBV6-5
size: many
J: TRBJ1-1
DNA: TGTGCCAGCATTAAACAGGGGGTCACTGAAGCTTTCTTT
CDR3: CASIKQGVTEAFF

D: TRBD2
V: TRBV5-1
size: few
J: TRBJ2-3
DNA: TGCGCCAGCCAGACGGGGGGACGCACAGATACGCAGTATTTT
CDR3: CASQTGGRTDTQYF

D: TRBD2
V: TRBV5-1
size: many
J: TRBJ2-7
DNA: TGCGCCAGCAGCCGATCTAGCGGGGCCCGCTCCTACGAGCAGTACTTC
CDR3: CASSRSSGARSYEQYF

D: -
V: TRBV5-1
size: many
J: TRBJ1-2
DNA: TGCGCCAGCAAAGTTGGCGAGGGCTATGGCTACACCTTC
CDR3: CASKVGEGYGYTF

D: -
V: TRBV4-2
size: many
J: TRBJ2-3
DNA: TGTGCCAGCAGCCAATATTGGGTAGGCTCGAGGGCTAGGACTAGCACAGATACGCAGTATTTT
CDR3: CASSQYWVGSRARTSTDTQYF

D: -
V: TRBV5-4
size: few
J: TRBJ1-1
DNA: TGTGCCAGCAGCGCAGGTCCCGACCCGAACACTGAAGCTTTCTTT
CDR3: CASSAGPDPNTEAFF

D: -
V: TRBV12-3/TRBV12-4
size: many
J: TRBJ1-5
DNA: TGTGCCAGCCGGCCGGGCGGGGCTGGCTACCAGCCCCAGCATTTT
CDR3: CASRPGGAGYQPQHF

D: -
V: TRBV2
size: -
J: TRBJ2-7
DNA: TGTGCCAGCAGTAAGCGTCAGGTCGGGCTTTCCTACGAGCAGTACTTC
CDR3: CASSKRQVGLSYEQYF

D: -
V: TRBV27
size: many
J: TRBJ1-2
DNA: TGTGCCAGCAGTTTAAGATCCAGGGCTAATGGCTACACCTTC
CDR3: CASSLRSRANGYTF

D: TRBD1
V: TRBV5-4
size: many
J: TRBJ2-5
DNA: TGTGCCAGCAGCGGGGACAGTCAAGAGACCCAGTACTTC
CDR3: CASSGDSQETQYF

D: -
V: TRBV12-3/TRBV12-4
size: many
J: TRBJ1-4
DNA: TGTGCCAGCAGGTGGGGATCCGAAAAACTGTTTTTT
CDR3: CASRWGSEKLFF